These 29 T cell receptor beta chains were sequenced from one sample in a study of T cells in Graves' hyperthyroidism and ophthalmopathy. TCR beta CDR3 region amplification was performed from RNA transcripts. An initial round of RT-PCR targeting the TCR CDR3 relied on the HTBI primer set. TCRdb used MiXCR to reprocess the multiplex PCR reads, holding one entry per CDR3 protein. Of about 560,000 distinct CDR3 sequences in the sample, 15% to 18% were seen once. Sequenced sample: blood. The receptors originated from a woman aged 25 to 39 with Graves' hyperthyroidism.

This chain joins TRBV5-1 and TRBJ1-2, with D unresolved. V gave up 0 bases and J gave up 2 bases, with 8 bases separating them. The CDR3 extends over 14 amino acids. Germline assignment: CDR1 SGHRS and CDR2 YFSETQ. CDR3 sequence: CASSLGIGNYGYTF. The CDR3 DNA is TGCGCCAGCAGCTTGGGGATCGGGAACTATGGCTACACCTTC.

V gene TRBV28 combines with J gene TRBJ1-3; D not certain. This CDR3 has 16 residues. The germline V gene encodes CDR1 MDHEN and CDR2 SYDVKM. The V and J ends lost 0 bases and 2 bases respectively, with 11 bases between them. CDR3 nucleotide sequence: TGTGCCAGCAGTTTATGGAAGGGATCTACTGGAAACACCATATATTTT. It is translated as CASSLWKGSTGNTIYF.

This clonotype was counted only a few times. The chain combines TRBV19 with TRBJ2-7; 8 bases are a match to TRBD2. Germline V gene sequence: CDR1 LNHDA, CDR2 SQIVND (reference sequence). This CDR3 has 16 amino acids. J lost 3 bases, V lost 2 bases, and 9 bases had no gene match. The CDR3 sequence is CASSISSGSGSYEQYF. CDR3 nucleotide sequence: TGTGCCAGTAGTATATCATCGGGAAGCGGGAGCTACGAGCAGTACTTC.

The rearrangement uses TRBV14 and TRBJ2-2, with TRBD1 matching 8 bases. Per germline, CDR1 SGHDN and CDR2 FVKESK. With V trimmed by 2 bases and J by 4 bases, 3 bases remained unmatched. This CDR3 has 15 residues. The chain's CDR3 is CASSQFTGGTGELFF. Written as DNA, the CDR3 is TGTGCCAGCAGCCAATTCACAGGGGGCACCGGGGAGCTGTTTTTT.

The chain carries TRBV6-2 or TRBV6-3 and TRBJ2-7; tentatively, D is TRBD2 (6 bases). CDR3 size: 17 residues. V lost 6 bases to trimming and J lost 0 bases, with 21 bases between them. Germline V CDR1 and CDR2: MNHEY, SVGEGT. The CDR3 is CASSTRLVLKYSYEQYF. The CDR3 DNA sequence: TGTGCCAGCAGCACAAGACTAGTTCTGAAATACTCCTACGAGCAGTACTTC.

This clonotype was seen repeatedly, ten times or more. This chain uses TRBV2 with TRBJ2-3; D remains ambiguous. CDR3 length: 13 amino acids. The germline V gene has CDR1 SNHLY and CDR2 FYNNEI. The ends were cut back, 5 bases at V and 2 bases at J, with 8 bases in the middle. The CDR3 loop reads CASSTTVTDTQYF. CDR3 sequence (DNA): TGTGCCAGCAGTACTACAGTCACAGATACGCAGTATTTT. The full variable domain, rest sourced from reference TRBV2 and TRBJ2-3, is EPEVTQTPSHQVTQMGQEVILRCVPISNHLYFYWYRQILGQKVEFLVSFYNNEISEKSEIFDDQFSVERPDGSNFTLKIRSTKLEDSAMYFCASSTTVTDTQYFGPGTRLTVL.

This clonotype was counted many times. The chain employs TRBV7-2 and TRBJ2-1, with a possible D match to TRBD1 (7 bases). The CDR3 has 15 amino acids. Looked up from germline, CDR1 is SGHTA and CDR2 is FQGNSA. Trimming cost V 6 bases and J 14 bases, with 26 bases left between them. CDR3 coding DNA: TGTGCCAGCAGTCCAATTCGACAGGGAGGAGAGGAGAAGTTCTTC. Protein: CASSPIRQGGEEKFF. Together with reference TRBV7-2 and TRBJ2-1, the CDR3 gives the full variable domain: GAGVSQSPSNKVTEKGKDVELRCDPISGHTALYWYRQSLGQGLEFLIYFQGNSAPDKSGLPSDRFSAERTGGSVSTLTIQRTQQEDSAVYLCASSPIRQGGEEKFFGPGTRLTVL.

In its sample, this clonotype was seen many times. The CDR3 here is CASSLPGWRASSYEQYF. CDR3 coding DNA: TGTGCCAGCAGCTTGCCCGGATGGCGGGCGAGCTCCTACGAGCAGTACTTC. The chain links TRBV7-2 to TRBJ2-7; D might be TRBD2 (5 bases). The CDR3 is 17 residues long. Germline V lookup: CDR1 SGHTA, CDR2 FQGNSA. Trimming cost V 3 bases and J 0 bases, with 18 bases left between them.

V gene TRBV12-3 or TRBV12-4 combines with J gene TRBJ2-4, with TRBD1 identical over 9 bases. V was pared by 7 bases and J by 1 base, with 5 bases of the junction left unmatched. The CDR3 has 15 residues. This chain's CDR3 is CASTKQGAAKNIQYF. In DNA, the CDR3 is TGTGCCAGCACCAAACAGGGGGCGGCCAAAAACATTCAGTACTTC.

This rearrangement joins TRBV20-1 to TRBJ2-1, with 9 nucleotides matching TRBD2. The J segment lost 5 bases and the V segment lost 6 bases, leaving 11 bases of the junction unmatched. This CDR3 is 15 amino acids long. The V gene's germline CDR1 is DFQATT and CDR2 SNEGSKA (reference sequence). For the CDR3, the DNA is TGCAGTGCGAGACTAGCGGCTGTTGTAAACAATGAGCAGTTCTTC. Its protein product is CSARLAAVVNNEQFF.

Comment on this clonotype: Given a much more abundant clone one base away, this may be a read error. The chain links TRBV10-3 to TRBJ1-2, with no clear D. The CDR3 is 15 residues long. V dropped 3 bases and J dropped 0 bases, with 11 bases sitting between them. Germline V gene lookup returns CDR1 ENHRY and CDR2 SYGVKD. The CDR3 bases are TGTGCCATCAGTGAATTGACGTCGGCTAACTATGGCTACACCTTC. This translates into CAISELTSANYGYTF.

The chain has TRBV7-3 and TRBJ2-2; 8 bases map to TRBD1. Germline assignment: CDR1 SGHTA and CDR2 FQGTGA. The CDR3 runs 15 residues. V dropped 5 bases and J dropped 4; count of bases not matched to a gene: 6. Here the CDR3 reads CASSTQGASTGELFF. For the CDR3, the DNA is TGTGCCAGCAGCACGCAGGGGGCGAGCACCGGGGAGCTGTTTTTT.

This clonotype has ten or more counts. The chain has TRBV20-1 and TRBJ2-3, with D perhaps matching TRBD2 (8 bases). CDR1 and CDR2 from the germline V gene are DFQATT and SNEGSKA (reference sequence). V dropped 5 bases and J dropped 3 bases, with 18 bases sitting between them. The CDR3 totals 15 residues. The CDR3 DNA sequence: TGCAGTGCTTCCTACAGGGGCGGGAGGACAGATACGCAGTATTTT. Translation: CSASYRGGRTDTQYF.

The genes are TRBV5-1 and TRBJ1-6, with no clear D. V lost 0 bases, J lost 5 bases, and 6 bases lay in between. CDR1 and CDR2 from the germline V gene are SGHRS and YFSETQ. The CDR3 extends over 14 amino acids. Written as DNA, the CDR3 is TGCGCCAGCAGCTTGGCCGACGATAATTCACCCCTCCACTTT. The encoded protein is CASSLADDNSPLHF.

Many counts were recorded for this clonotype. This chain joins TRBV28 and TRBJ2-7, with 7 bases fitting TRBD1. Germline CDR1 and CDR2: MDHEN and SYDVKM. The CDR3 has 14 amino acids. V lost 5 bases and J lost 4; bases outside the gene matches: 8. The CDR3 sequence is CASSPLGQSYEQYF. The CDR3 DNA sequence: TGTGCCAGCAGTCCCCTGGGACAGTCATACGAGCAGTACTTC.

This chain links TRBV10-3 with TRBJ1-4, with 8 bases lining up with TRBD1. CDR1 is ENHRY, CDR2 SYGVKD, per germline. The CDR3 loop spans 14 amino acids. Trimming took 6 bases from V and 8 from J; bases not matched to a gene: 8. The CDR3 here is CAISDRGGEEKLFF. The CDR3 region has the DNA TGTGCCATCAGCGACAGGGGAGGAGAAGAAAAACTGTTTTTT.

The gene calls are TRBV24-1 and TRBJ2-3, with 13 bases aligning to TRBD2. Germline V lookup: CDR1 KGHDR, CDR2 SFDVKD. This CDR3 is 17 amino acids long. V lost 3 bases and J lost 3; bases outside the gene matches: 5. CDR3 loop: CATSDPGTSGMTDTQYF. In nucleotides, the CDR3 is TGTGCCACCAGTGATCCCGGGACTAGCGGGATGACAGATACGCAGTATTTT.

This clonotype has ten or more counts. The J gene is TRBJ2-7, the V gene TRBV5-5; 7 bases fit TRBD1. This CDR3 is 15 amino acids long. CDR1 is SGHKS, CDR2 YYEKEE, per germline (reference sequence). Trimming cost V 2 bases and J 2 bases; bases outside gene matches: 7. CDR3 amino acids: CASSFEGQNPYEQYF. CDR3 sequence (DNA): TGTGCCAGCAGCTTCGAGGGACAGAACCCCTACGAGCAGTACTTC.

This clonotype was observed many times. The rearrangement joins TRBV10-2 to TRBJ2-3; 8 bases map to TRBD2. The CDR3 totals 16 residues. Trimming took 6 bases from V and 0 from J; bases not matched to a gene: 8. Germline CDR1 reads WSHSY; CDR2 reads SAAADI. The CDR3 sequence is CASRAYPSGSTDTQYF. CDR3 nucleotides: TGCGCCAGCAGAGCATACCCTAGCGGGAGCACAGATACGCAGTATTTT.

The chain joins TRBV5-1 to TRBJ2-2; 10 bases line up with TRBD2. The CDR3 covers 16 residues. Trimming at V came to 4 bases and at J to 6 bases, leaving 9 bases not matched to a gene. Per the germline V gene, CDR1 is SGHRS and CDR2 is YFSETQ. CDR3 in amino acids: CASSPRASGSSGELFF. The DNA of the CDR3 is TGCGCCAGCAGCCCGCGTGCTAGCGGGAGTTCCGGGGAGCTGTTTTTT. The full variable domain, with the rest looked up from reference TRBV5-1 and TRBJ2-2, is KAGVTQTPRYLIKTRGQQVTLSCSPISGHRSVSWYQQTPGQGLQFLFEYFSETQRNKGNFPGRFSGRQFSNSRSEMNVSTLELGDSALYLCASSPRASGSSGELFFGEGSRLTVL.

This clonotype has a handful of counts. The chain is built from TRBV6-1 and TRBJ2-2; the match to TRBD2 covers 8 bases. Germline CDR1 reads MNHNS; CDR2 reads SASEGT. The CDR3 sequence is 18 residues long. Trimming at V came to 5 bases and at J to 1 base, leaving 12 bases not matched to a gene. CDR3 region: CASSYNAGLAGNTGELFF. CDR3 DNA sequence: TGTGCCAGCAGTTATAACGCAGGGCTAGCGGGGAACACCGGGGAGCTGTTTTTT.

This clonotype was observed at least ten times. This chain links TRBV5-1 with TRBJ1-1; D remains ambiguous. CDR1 and CDR2 (germline): SGHRS, YFSETQ. The CDR3 extends over 15 amino acids. V was pared by 0 bases and J by 0 bases, with 9 bases between. The CDR3 bases are TGCGCCAGCAGCTTGGGGGAGAACTTGAACACTGAAGCTTTCTTT. Translation gives CASSLGENLNTEAFF. The whole variable domain, filled in from reference TRBV5-1 and TRBJ1-1, reads KAGVTQTPRYLIKTRGQQVTLSCSPISGHRSVSWYQQTPGQGLQFLFEYFSETQRNKGNFPGRFSGRQFSNSRSEMNVSTLELGDSALYLCASSLGENLNTEAFFGQGTRLTVV.

This clonotype was counted at least ten times. CDR3 DNA: TGTGCCAGCTCACAAAATTGGGTGAAAGACACTGAAGCTTTCTTT. This gives the protein CASSQNWVKDTEAFF. The chain recombines TRBV18 with TRBJ1-1; no firm D call. V was shortened by 4 bases and J by 3 bases, with 15 bases between the two germline ends. The CDR3 covers 15 residues. The germline gives CDR1 KGHSH, CDR2 LQKENI.

For this clonotype: A much more abundant neighbour one base away suggests this may be a read error. The genes are TRBV7-9 and TRBJ2-1, with TRBD2 matching over 9 bases. Per germline, CDR1 SEHNR and CDR2 FQNEAQ (reference sequence). The CDR3 loop spans 18 amino acids. The CDR3 loop reads CVSSFVKAGGFAYNEQFF. The CDR3 DNA is TGTGTCAGCAGCTTCGTTAAGGCGGGAGGGTTCGCCTACAATGAGCAGTTCTTC.

The sample holds many counts of this clonotype. Here the CDR3 DNA reads TGTGCCTGGGGGTTCACAGATACGCAGTATTTT. Its translation: CAWGFTDTQYF. The chain joins TRBV30 to TRBJ2-3, with unresolved D. The germline V and J ends were trimmed by 5 bases and 2 bases, with 5 bases remaining between them. CDR1 GTSNPN and CDR2 SVGIG come from the germline V gene (reference sequence). The CDR3 spans 11 residues.

This clonotype has just a few counts. J is TRBJ2-3 and V is TRBV4-2; 7 bases are shared with TRBD2. The CDR3 consists of 15 residues. The V and J ends lost 4 bases and 0 bases, in that order; junction bases with no gene match: 4. CDR1 is LGHNA and CDR2 is YNFKEQ in the germline V gene. CDR3 region: CASSRLLASTDTQYF. CDR3 nucleotides: TGTGCCAGCAGCCGACTACTAGCGAGCACAGATACGCAGTATTTT.

This clonotype was counted at least ten times. The rearrangement joins TRBV2 to TRBJ2-1, with 7 bases aligning to TRBD2. The CDR3 spans 16 residues. Germline V gene lookup returns CDR1 SNHLY and CDR2 FYNNEI. The trim removed 4 bases at V and 8 bases at J, leaving 14 bases unmatched. Here the CDR3 reads CASSARKAFGGDEQFF. Written as DNA, the CDR3 is TGTGCCAGCAGTGCCCGAAAAGCGTTTGGGGGGGATGAGCAGTTCTTC.

Regarding this clonotype: This may be a read error, as it is one base from a much larger clone. The chain uses TRBV19 and TRBJ2-1; 12 bases are shared with TRBD2. The germline CDR1 and CDR2 sequences are LNHDA and SQIVND (reference sequence). The V gene end was trimmed by 0 bases and the J gene end by 5 bases; junction bases not matched to a gene: 8. This CDR3 comprises 18 residues. CDR3 amino acids: CASSIDLAGGSGNNEQFF. The DNA for the CDR3 is TGTGCCAGTAGTATAGATCTAGCGGGAGGGTCTGGGAACAATGAGCAGTTCTTC. Combining the CDR3 with reference TRBV19 and TRBJ2-1 gives the whole variable domain DGGITQSPKYLFRKEGQNVTLSCEQNLNHDAMYWYRQDPGQGLRLIYYSQIVNDFQKGDIAEGYSVSREKKESFPLTVTSAQKNPTAFYLCASSIDLAGGSGNNEQFFGPGTRLTVL.

This clonotype was seen only a few times. The chain couples TRBV4-3 to TRBJ2-1; either TRBD1 or TRBD2 may supply D (5 bases each). Trimming removed 0 bases at V and 11 bases at J, with 11 bases between. Per germline, CDR1 LGHNA and CDR2 YSLEER. This CDR3 region has 13 residues. The CDR3 reads CASSQDRGAQQFF. The DNA of the CDR3 is TGCGCCAGCAGCCAAGACCGGGGCGCCCAGCAGTTCTTC.